The source of this TCR beta chain is a study of blood T cell repertoires in COVID-19. As for the study in general: Specimens from acute and convalescent COVID-19 originated in the United States, Italy and Spain. Sources were T cells, B-cell-depleted T cells, or PBMCs; the material itself was cDNA or gDNA.

In the authors' workflow: Cell counts per sample came from amplifying reference gene primers. The table came from immunoSEQ multiplex PCR; TCRdb's copy has only in-frame clones and leaves some out. V and J calls and clone size are given by that table; D and trimming were obtained from the DNA. The profile shows some 120,000 clones, roughly 76% of them singletons. The table lists this clone with a few counts. The receptor comes from a human donor in a cohort sampled during active COVID-19. The material sequenced was peripheral blood.

In DNA form, the CDR3 reads TGTGCCAGCAGCTTGGAACTGGGCAGGGGTTTTAATTCACCCCTCCACTTT. It codes for CASSLELGRGFNSPLHF. V gene TRBV5-4 combines with J gene TRBJ1-6, with a possible D match to TRBD1 (6 bases). CDR1 is SGHNT, CDR2 YYREEE, per germline (reference sequence). V lost 0 bases and J lost 6, with 16 bases in between. The CDR3 is 17 amino acids.